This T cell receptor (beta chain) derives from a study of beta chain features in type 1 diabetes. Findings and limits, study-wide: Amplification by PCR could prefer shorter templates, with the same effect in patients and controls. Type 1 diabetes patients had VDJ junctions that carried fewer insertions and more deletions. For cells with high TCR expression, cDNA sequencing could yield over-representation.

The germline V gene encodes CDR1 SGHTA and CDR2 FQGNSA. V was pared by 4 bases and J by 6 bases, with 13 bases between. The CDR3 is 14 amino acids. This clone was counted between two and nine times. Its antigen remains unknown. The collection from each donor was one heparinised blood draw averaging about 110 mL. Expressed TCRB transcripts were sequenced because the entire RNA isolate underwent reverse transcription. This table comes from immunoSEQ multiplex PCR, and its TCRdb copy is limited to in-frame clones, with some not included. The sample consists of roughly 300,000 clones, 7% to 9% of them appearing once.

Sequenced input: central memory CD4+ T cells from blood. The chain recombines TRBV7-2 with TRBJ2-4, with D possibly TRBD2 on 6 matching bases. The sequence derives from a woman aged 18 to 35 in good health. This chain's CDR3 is CASSSEGEANIQYF. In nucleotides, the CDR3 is TGTGCCAGCAGCTCGGAGGGTGAGGCAAACATTCAGTACTTC.